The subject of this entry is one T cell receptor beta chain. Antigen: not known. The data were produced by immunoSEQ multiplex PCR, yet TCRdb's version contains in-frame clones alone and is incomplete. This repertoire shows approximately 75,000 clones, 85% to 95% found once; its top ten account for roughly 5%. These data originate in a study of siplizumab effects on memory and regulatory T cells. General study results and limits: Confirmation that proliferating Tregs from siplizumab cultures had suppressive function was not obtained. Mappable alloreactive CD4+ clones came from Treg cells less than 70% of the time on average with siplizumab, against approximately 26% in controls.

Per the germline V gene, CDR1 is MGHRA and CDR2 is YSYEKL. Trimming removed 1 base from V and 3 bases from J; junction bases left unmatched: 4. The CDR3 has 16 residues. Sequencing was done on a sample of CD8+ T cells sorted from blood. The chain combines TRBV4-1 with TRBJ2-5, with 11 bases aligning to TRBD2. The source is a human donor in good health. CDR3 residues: CASSQVLAGGKETQYF. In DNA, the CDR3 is TGCGCCAGCAGCCAAGTTTTAGCGGGGGGGAAAGAGACCCAGTACTTC.